This paragraph covers one TCR beta chain sequence. Its antigen is not identified. This record comes from a study of graft-versus-host responses after intestinal transplantation. Study as a whole: Transplants were multivisceral, liver-intestinal, or isolated intestinal. All of the recipients had induction that used anti-thymocyte globulin, then tacrolimus and steroids for approximately 3 years.

Some clones are missing from TCRdb's copy, which holds only in-frame ones; the method was immunoSEQ multiplex PCR. The sample records approximately 93,000 clones, roughly 90% being singletons. Per the germline V gene, CDR1 is SGHVS and CDR2 is FNYEAQ. V was clipped by 10 bases and J by 8 bases; unmatched bases: 11. The CDR3 sequence is 14 residues long. Study-wide points: Clonal ratios of graft-versus-host to host-versus-graft in allografts were high for patients exhibiting graft-donor T cell macrochimerism.

This receptor was taken from a human donor who was the organ donor for an intestinal transplant. Source: unstimulated CD8+ T cells sorted from spleen or lymph node cells, taken before transplant. V is TRBV7-6 and J is TRBJ2-1, with 10 bases identical to TRBD2. The CDR3 sequence: CATSKLAGDYEQFF. The CDR3 region has the DNA TGTGCCACTTCCAAGCTAGCGGGAGATTATGAGCAGTTCTTC.